The T cell receptor beta chain under discussion was sequenced for a study of blood T cell repertoires in COVID-19. Sequencing was performed with immunoSEQ multiplex PCR; in TCRdb, only in-frame clones are kept and a portion is missing. This table holds about 73,000 clones, over 60% found once. V was clipped by 5 bases and J by 1 base; unmatched bases: 5. In germline, CDR1 is SQVTM, CDR2 ANQGSEA. This CDR3 contains 15 residues. The source material was peripheral blood. This sequence was found in a man aged 70 or older with COVID-19, enrolled during active disease. The gene calls are TRBV29-1 and TRBJ2-1; 10 nucleotides match TRBD2. The CDR3 region has the DNA TGCAGCGTTTATAGCGGGAGGTCTTCCTACAATGAGCAGTTCTTC. It is translated as CSVYSGRSSYNEQFF.